In this sample, the clone carrying this T cell receptor (beta chain) turned up many times. The sample is drawn from a study of blood T cell repertoires in COVID-19. Study-level information: The United States, Italy and Spain were the sources of the acute and convalescent COVID-19 samples. The cDNA or gDNA used as material had been derived from T cells, B-cell-depleted T cells, or PBMCs.

Source study methods: Researchers report that nucleated cell counts were estimated from reference gene primer amplification. Data came from immunoSEQ multiplex PCR; TCRdb stores just in-frame clones and leaves some out. V and J calls and clone size are given by that table; D and trimming were obtained from the DNA. The table shows roughly 320,000 clones, with approximately 86% occurring only once. In germline, CDR1 is DFQATT, CDR2 SNEGSKA (reference sequence). The CDR3 has 11 residues. This receptor was obtained from a man in his sixties or seventies with acute or convalescent COVID-19. This chain uses TRBV20-1 with TRBJ1-1; D unclear. Specimen: peripheral blood. CDR3 protein: CGEGIGTEAFF. CDR3 nucleotides: TGCGGGGAGGGTATCGGGACTGAAGCTTTCTTT.